The T cell receptor (beta chain) under discussion was sequenced for a study of T cell changes during pregnancy in multiple sclerosis. V lost 3 bases and J 1 base, leaving 16 bases between the germline ends. The germline gives CDR1 SQVTM, CDR2 ANQGSEA. The CDR3 totals 16 residues. Clones were sequenced by immunoSEQ multiplex PCR, and TCRdb holds only the in-frame ones, with some missing. The data hold over 25,000 clones, with 80% to 95% observed a single time. The specimen was CD8+ T cells from peripheral blood mononuclear cells, collected before pregnancy. The chain uses TRBV29-1 and TRBJ2-1; possibly TRBD2 for D (5 bases). The origin of this receptor is a female donor with multiple sclerosis, enrolled in a pregnancy study. In DNA, the CDR3 is TGCAGCGTTGAGGGGAGTGGTTTTGGATCCTACAATGAGCAGTTCTTC. Its translation: CSVEGSGFGSYNEQFF.